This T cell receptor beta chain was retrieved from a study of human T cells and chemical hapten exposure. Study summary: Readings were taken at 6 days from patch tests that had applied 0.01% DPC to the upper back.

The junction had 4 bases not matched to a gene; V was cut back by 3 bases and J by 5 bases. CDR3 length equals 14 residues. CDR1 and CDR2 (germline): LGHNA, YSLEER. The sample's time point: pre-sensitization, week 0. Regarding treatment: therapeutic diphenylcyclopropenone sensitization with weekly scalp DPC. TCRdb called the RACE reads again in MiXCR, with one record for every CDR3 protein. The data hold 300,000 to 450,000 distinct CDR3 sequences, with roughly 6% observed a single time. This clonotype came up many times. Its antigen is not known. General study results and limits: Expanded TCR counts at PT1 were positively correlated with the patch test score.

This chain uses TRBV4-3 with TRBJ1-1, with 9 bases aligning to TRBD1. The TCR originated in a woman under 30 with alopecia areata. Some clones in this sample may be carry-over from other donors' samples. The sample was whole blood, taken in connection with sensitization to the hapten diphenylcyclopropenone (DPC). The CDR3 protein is CASSHGTGLTEAFF. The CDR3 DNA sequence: TGCGCCAGCAGCCATGGGACAGGGCTGACTGAAGCTTTCTTT.